This section outlines one T cell receptor beta chain sequence together with its context. The data belong to a study of OX40 agonist ivuxolimab in advanced cancers. Study context: Prior checkpoint blockade (anti-PD-1, anti-PD-L1 or anti-CTLA-4) was permitted; around 40% had it.

Clones were read by immunoSEQ multiplex PCR, and TCRdb kept only the in-frame ones, dropping some. The sample records some 78,000 clones, 86% being singletons. Germline lookup yields CDR1 ENHRY and CDR2 SYGVKD. The CDR3 consists of 17 residues. V dropped 3 bases and J dropped 4; count of bases not matched to a gene: 6. This chain connects TRBV10-3 to TRBJ2-1, with 13 positions matching TRBD2. Specimen: CD4+ or CD8+ T cells sorted from blood, collected in a trial of the OX40 agonist ivuxolimab. The sequence came from an adult with an advanced solid tumor such as melanoma, head and neck, liver or kidney cancer. The CDR3 reads CAISDTGLAGNYNEQFF. CDR3 bases: TGTGCCATCAGTGATACGGGACTAGCGGGGAATTACAATGAGCAGTTCTTC.